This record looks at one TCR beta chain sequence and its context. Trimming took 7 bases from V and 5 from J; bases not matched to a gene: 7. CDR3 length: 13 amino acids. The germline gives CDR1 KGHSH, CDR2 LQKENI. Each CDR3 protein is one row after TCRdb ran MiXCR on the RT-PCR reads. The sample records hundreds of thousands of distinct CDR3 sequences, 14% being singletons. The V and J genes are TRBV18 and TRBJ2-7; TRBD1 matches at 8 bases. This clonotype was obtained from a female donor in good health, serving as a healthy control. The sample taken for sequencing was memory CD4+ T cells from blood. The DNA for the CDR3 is TGTGCCAGCTTAAATTCAGGGGGCGACGAGCAGTACTTC. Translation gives CASLNSGGDEQYF.